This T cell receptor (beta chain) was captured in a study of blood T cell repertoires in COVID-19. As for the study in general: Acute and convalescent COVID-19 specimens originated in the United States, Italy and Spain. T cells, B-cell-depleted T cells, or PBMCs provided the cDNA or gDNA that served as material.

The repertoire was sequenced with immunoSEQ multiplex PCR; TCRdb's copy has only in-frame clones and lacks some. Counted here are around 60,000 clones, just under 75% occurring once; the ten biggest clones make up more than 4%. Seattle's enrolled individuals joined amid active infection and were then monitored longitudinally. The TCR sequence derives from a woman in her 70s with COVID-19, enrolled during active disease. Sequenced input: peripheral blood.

The CDR3 loop is CSVDSGQGNTGELFF. The CDR3 region has the DNA TGCAGCGTTGATAGCGGACAGGGCAACACCGGGGAGCTGTTTTTT. The rearrangement links TRBV29-1 to TRBJ2-2; 8 positions match TRBD1. The CDR3 is 15 amino acids. V dropped 3 bases and J dropped 2; count of bases not matched to a gene: 5. The germline gives CDR1 SQVTM, CDR2 ANQGSEA.